This section outlines one TCR beta chain sequence together with its context. Antigen unknown. The sample belongs to a study of post-analysis software for immune sequencing data. Study as a whole: Both relapsing-remitting and secondary progressive multiple sclerosis featured among the disease courses, as did progressive-relapsing multiple sclerosis. Study results and limitations: When patients were compared with controls, about five TRBV segments were more frequent, TRBV5-6, TRBV5-1 and TRBV20-1 among them. Controls' normalized Chao1 diversity significantly exceeded that of multiple sclerosis patients.

There are 14 residues in the CDR3. Trimming pared 0 bases from V and 0 bases from J, leaving 6 bases between. CDR1 and CDR2 (germline): SGHRS, YFSETQ. The library was made from cDNA and included unique molecular identifiers. TCRdb analysed the PCR reads with MiXCR anew, one entry per CDR3 protein. The repertoire has almost 700,000 distinct CDR3 sequences, more than 50% of them found once; the top ten carry about 10%. This sequence was found in a girl aged 2 to 9 with multiple sclerosis. The genes are TRBV5-1 and TRBJ1-1; no firm D call. The sample taken for sequencing was blood. CDR3 bases: TGCGCCAGCAGCTTGGGGACTATGAACACTGAAGCTTTCTTT. Protein sequence: CASSLGTMNTEAFF.